This TCR beta chain is from a study of Ad26.COV2.S vaccination and SARS-CoV-2 variants. Overall study results and limits: Similar non-spike TCR breadth was seen in vaccine and placebo recipients.

This CDR3 has 14 residues. Germline lookup yields CDR1 LNHDA and CDR2 SQIVND (reference sequence). Trimming left V 7 bases short and J 3 bases short, with 16 bases between. Comment on this clone: Its antigen is not known.

Assay: immunoSEQ multiplex PCR; the TCRdb copy retains only in-frame clones and omits some. This sample has about 350,000 clones, with about 86% found just once. Documented treatment: around 19 received Ad26.COV2.S at low or high dose, single or two shots; roughly 5 received placebo; per-sample allocation not given. Sampling occurred on day 63 after the first vaccine or placebo injection. An Ad26 vector expressing Wuhan-strain SARS-CoV-2 spike constituted the vaccine. Sample: peripheral blood, taken in a trial of Ad26.COV2.S vaccine versus placebo. The chain combines TRBV19 with TRBJ2-7; D perhaps matches TRBD1 (5 bases). The sequence was obtained from a person between 18 and 59 years old who received the Ad26.COV2.S COVID-19 vaccine or a placebo. CDR3: CASTPGGQRYEQYF. The CDR3 DNA sequence: TGTGCCAGTACCCCCGGTGGACAACGCTACGAGCAGTACTTC.